These 29 T cell receptor beta chains were all obtained from the same sample, sequenced in a study of T cell responses to AZD1222 COVID-19 vaccine. Libraries were prepared by immunoSEQ multiplex PCR; TCRdb keeps only in-frame clonotypes and omits some of them. The table has approximately 130,000 clones, approximately 86% seen once. The specimen was peripheral blood, collected 28 days after the second AZD1222 dose. All receptors come from an adult who received the AZD1222 COVID-19 vaccine.

CDR3 amino acids: CAISQGPNQPQHF. The CDR3 DNA follows: TGTGCCATCAGCCAGGGGCCCAATCAGCCCCAGCATTTT. This chain links TRBV10-3 with TRBJ1-5; maybe TRBD1 (6 bases). Germline values: CDR1 ENHRY, CDR2 SYGVKD. The CDR3 loop spans 13 amino acids. Trimming pared 6 bases from V and 3 bases from J, leaving 9 bases between.

This rearrangement joins TRBV14 to TRBJ2-3; D is undetermined. V lost 0 bases, J lost 4 bases, and 11 bases lay in between. Germline V gives CDR1 SGHDN, CDR2 FVKESK. The CDR3 is made up of 15 amino acids. CDR3 DNA: TGTGCCAGCAGCCAAGACCCTTCGCCCCCAGATACGCAGTATTTT. Translation: CASSQDPSPPDTQYF.

This chain joins TRBV11-3 and TRBJ2-1; no reliable D call. The CDR3 extends over 17 amino acids. Germline CDR1 SGHNT, CDR2 YENEEA. The V and J ends lost 4 bases and 0 bases respectively, with 16 bases between them. CDR3 DNA sequence: TGTGCCAGCAGCTCCCCCGGTGTTAGGAGCTCCTACAATGAGCAGTTCTTC. Translated: CASSSPGVRSSYNEQFF. The variable domain in full, with the rest retrieved from reference TRBV11-3 and TRBJ2-1, is EAGVVQSPRYKIIEKKQPVAFWCNPISGHNTLYWYLQNLGQGPELLIRYENEEAVDDSQLPKDRFSAERLKGVDSTLKIQPAELGDSAVYLCASSSPGVRSSYNEQFFGPGTRLTVL.

Notes on this clone: An end of the junction does not agree with germline; a read error may underlie this. This chain connects TRBV6-5 to TRBJ2-1; 7 bases map to TRBD2. Germline CDR1 MNHEY, CDR2 SVGAGI. CDR3 length equals 12 residues. DNA for the CDR3: TGTGCCAGCAGTAACTCGGGGGGTAGCGTATTCTTC. It specifies CASSNSGGSVFF.

The chain employs TRBV6-5 and TRBJ2-2; 9 nucleotides agree with TRBD1. The CDR3 extends over 13 amino acids. Germline V CDR1 and CDR2: MNHEY, SVGAGI. V shed 6 bases, J shed 6 bases, and the junction held 2 bases outside the gene matches. CDR3 protein: CASRGQGSGELFF. DNA for the CDR3: TGTGCCAGCAGGGGACAGGGATCCGGGGAGCTGTTTTTT.

This chain links TRBV7-9 with TRBJ2-7; 7 nucleotides line up with TRBD1. The V and J ends lost 1 base and 5 bases, in that order; junction bases with no gene match: 5. The CDR3 sequence is 14 residues long. The germline gives CDR1 SEHNR, CDR2 FQNEAQ (reference sequence). The CDR3 region is CASSLEGAQNEQYF. Written as DNA, the CDR3 is TGTGCCAGCAGCTTAGAGGGGGCGCAAAACGAGCAGTACTTC.

The chain uses TRBV20-1 and TRBJ1-1; D ambiguous. V was shortened by 4 bases and J by 5 bases, with 8 bases between the two germline ends. Germline V gene lookup returns CDR1 DFQATT and CDR2 SNEGSKA (reference sequence). This CDR3 has 11 amino acids. CDR3 region: CSAKGPTEAFF. CDR3 nucleotides: TGCAGTGCTAAAGGGCCGACTGAAGCTTTCTTT.

This clone was detected only once. The CDR3: CASSKAGGKGNTEAFF. CDR3 in DNA: TGTGCCAGCAGCAAAGCGGGTGGGAAGGGGAACACTGAAGCTTTCTTT. The chain is built from TRBV21-1 and TRBJ1-1. TRBV21-1 is a pseudogene segment. The CDR3 runs 16 residues.

This chain links TRBV12-5 with TRBJ2-2, with D maybe TRBD2 (5 bases). This CDR3 region has 15 residues. CDR1 LGHNT and CDR2 FRNRAP come from the germline V gene. Trimming pared 1 base from V and 0 bases from J, leaving 6 bases between. The CDR3 nucleotides read TGTGCTAGTGGTTTGGGGACTTCGAACACCGGGGAGCTGTTTTTT. Translated, it gives CASGLGTSNTGELFF.

This rearrangement joins TRBV28 to TRBJ1-2; D perhaps matches TRBD1 (5 bases). The CDR3 is 14 amino acids. The V end was cut by 6 bases, the J end by 6 bases, with 17 bases between. Germline V lookup: CDR1 MDHEN, CDR2 SYDVKM. CDR3 sequence reads: CASSPGLGGDGYTF. The CDR3 region has the DNA TGTGCCAGCAGCCCAGGGTTGGGGGGGGATGGCTACACCTTC.

This clone was recorded a few times. The chain couples TRBV7-9 to TRBJ2-7; 10 bases match TRBD1. The CDR3 contains 14 residues. The V and J ends lost 1 base and 4 bases, in that order; junction bases with no gene match: 1. Per germline, CDR1 SEHNR and CDR2 FQNEAQ (reference sequence). The CDR3 nucleotides read TGTGCCAGCAGCTTAGGGGACAGGGGTTACGAGCAGTACTTC. Amino acids: CASSLGDRGYEQYF.

The gene calls are TRBV3-1 (or the pseudogene TRBV3-2) and TRBJ2-1, with a tentative D call TRBD2 (6 bases). Trimming took 1 base from V and 6 from J, leaving 10 bases between them. The CDR3 length is 14 residues. Germline V gene lookup returns CDR1 LGHDT and CDR2 YNNKEL (reference sequence). This CDR3 is CASSQAYGSNEQFF. CDR3 nucleotide sequence: TGTGCCAGCAGCCAAGCGTACGGGAGCAATGAGCAGTTCTTC.

The CDR3 DNA follows: TGTGCCAGCAGCCTTCAGGGGGCTGGTGGCTACACCTTC. Protein: CASSLQGAGGYTF. The rearrangement uses TRBV14 and TRBJ1-2; 8 positions match TRBD1. Germline V gene sequence: CDR1 SGHDN, CDR2 FVKESK. CDR3 length: 13 amino acids. V gave up 4 bases and J gave up 7 bases; unmatched junction bases: 5.

The chain carries TRBV3-1 (or the pseudogene TRBV3-2) and TRBJ2-1; TRBD1 matches 7 bases. The junction had 3 bases not matched to a gene; V was cut back by 4 bases and J by 3 bases. The CDR3 covers 14 residues. Germline V gives CDR1 LGHDT, CDR2 YNNKEL (reference sequence). CDR3 residues: CASSRGQVYNEQFF. The CDR3 DNA reads TGTGCCAGCAGCCGAGGACAGGTCTACAATGAGCAGTTCTTC.

The chain carries TRBV6-1 and TRBJ2-5; D not certain. The V end lost 2 bases, the J end lost 4 bases, and 11 bases lay between the germline ends. Looked up from germline, CDR1 is MNHNS and CDR2 is SASEGT. CDR3 length equals 14 residues. This chain's CDR3 is CASSEYASSETQYF. The CDR3 DNA sequence: TGTGCCAGCAGTGAATATGCCAGCTCAGAGACCCAGTACTTC.

The chain links TRBV3-1 (or the pseudogene TRBV3-2) to TRBJ1-2; possibly TRBD1 for D (6 bases). V dropped 4 bases and J dropped 8 bases, with 11 bases sitting between them. CDR1 and CDR2 (germline): LGHDT, YNNKEL (reference sequence). The CDR3 is made up of 12 amino acids. The CDR3 protein is CASSPRGGGYTF. The DNA for the CDR3 is TGTGCCAGCAGCCCTCGAGGGGGAGGCTACACCTTC.

The chain has TRBV7-2 and TRBJ2-7; no definite D call. V was cut by 1 base and J by 3 bases, with 7 bases left in between. CDR1 SGHTA and CDR2 FQGNSA come from the germline V gene. The CDR3 runs 13 residues. Here the CDR3 DNA reads TGTGCCAGCAGCTTAGGCCCTCTCTACGAGCAGTACTTC. Translating it yields CASSLGPLYEQYF.

V and J are TRBV19 and TRBJ2-2; 7 positions agree with TRBD1. Germline assignment: CDR1 LNHDA and CDR2 SQIVND (reference sequence). The CDR3 consists of 14 residues. With 5 bases clipped from V and 3 bases from J, the junction kept 3 bases outside the gene matches. The CDR3 sequence is CASSQGQYTGELFF. As DNA, the CDR3 is TGTGCCAGTAGTCAGGGACAGTACACCGGGGAGCTGTTTTTT.

This chain uses TRBV3-1 (or the pseudogene TRBV3-2) with TRBJ1-3; D remains unclear. The germline V gene encodes CDR1 LGHDT and CDR2 YNNKEL (reference sequence). The CDR3 extends over 14 amino acids. V gave up 1 base and J gave up 1 base, with 5 bases separating them. The CDR3 reads CASSQGQSGNTIYF. CDR3 nucleotide sequence: TGTGCCAGCAGCCAAGGACAATCTGGAAACACCATATATTTT.

This clone was counted only a few times. The rearrangement links TRBV19 to TRBJ1-5; possibly TRBD1 for D (5 bases). The CDR3 has 16 residues. The germline CDR1 and CDR2 sequences are LNHDA and SQIVND (reference sequence). Trimming cost V 6 bases and J 5 bases, with 20 bases left between them. CDR3 nucleotide sequence: TGTGCCAGTAGAGCCCGCTTCGGGACCGGGGATCAGCCCCAGCATTTT. Translation: CASRARFGTGDQPQHF.

The chain employs TRBV24-1 and TRBJ1-1, with 10 bases fitting TRBD1. The ends lost 2 bases at V and 3 bases at J; junction bases unmatched: 2. Germline V gene data show CDR1 as KGHDR and CDR2 as SFDVKD. This CDR3 has 15 residues. The CDR3 reads CATSDSGTGDTEAFF. The CDR3 DNA reads TGTGCCACCAGTGATTCCGGGACAGGGGACACTGAAGCTTTCTTT.

The chain joins TRBV6-5 to TRBJ2-7; the D call may be TRBD1 or TRBD2 (7 bases each). CDR1 MNHEY and CDR2 SVGAGI come from the germline V gene. V lost 4 bases and J lost 3, with 13 bases in between. This CDR3 spans 14 amino acids. As DNA, the CDR3 is TGTGCCAGCAGTTTCGACAGGGAGGGCTACGAGCAGTACTTC. Protein product: CASSFDREGYEQYF.

Comment on this clone: At one of its ends the junction is not consistent with the germline gene, which may arise from a read error. The chain couples TRBV9 to TRBJ2-5; perhaps TRBD1 as D (5 bases). The V gene's germline CDR1 is SGDLS and CDR2 YYNGEE. The CDR3 totals 14 residues. The DNA of the CDR3 is TGTGCCAGCAGTGTAGCAGGGAAGGAAGAGACCCAGTACTTC. Protein: CASSVAGKEETQYF.

J is TRBJ2-4 and V is TRBV6-5, with 9 bases identical to TRBD1. CDR3 size: 15 residues. The J segment lost 6 bases and the V segment lost 6 bases, leaving 9 bases of the junction unmatched. The germline V gene encodes CDR1 MNHEY and CDR2 SVGAGI. The CDR3 region is CASRKDRGDLNIQYF. DNA of the CDR3: TGTGCCAGCAGAAAAGACAGGGGGGACCTAAACATTCAGTACTTC.

In this sample, this clone turned up a few times. The rearrangement uses TRBV7-2 and TRBJ2-1; D possibly matches TRBD1 or TRBD2 (5 bases each). The germline CDR1 and CDR2 sequences are SGHTA and FQGNSA. V gave up 1 base and J gave up 10 bases, with 11 bases separating them. The CDR3 is 13 residues long. CDR3 region: CASSLDGGREQFF. CDR3 nucleotides: TGTGCCAGCAGCTTAGATGGGGGTCGCGAGCAGTTCTTC.

The chain combines TRBV6-5 with TRBJ1-3, with 9 bases fitting TRBD1. V was pared by 5 bases and J by 2 bases, with 4 bases of the junction left unmatched. Germline V gene data show CDR1 as MNHEY and CDR2 as SVGAGI. CDR3 size: 15 residues. The CDR3 reads CASSRDRATGNTIYF. CDR3 in DNA: TGTGCCAGCAGTCGGGACAGGGCAACTGGAAACACCATATATTTT.

In this sample, this clone turned up once. The chain recombines TRBV5-1 with TRBJ1-1; TRBD1 matches at 8 bases. Germline CDR1 and CDR2: SGHRS and YFSETQ. The trim removed 7 bases at V and 5 bases at J, leaving 10 bases unmatched. This CDR3 spans 14 amino acids. The CDR3 sequence: CASSRTGIRTEAFF. In DNA form, the CDR3 reads TGCGCCAGCTCACGGACAGGGATTAGGACTGAAGCTTTCTTT.

The rearrangement links TRBV5-8 to TRBJ2-3; D perhaps matches TRBD2 (5 bases). The CDR3 length is 13 residues. V lost 3 bases to trimming and J lost 5 bases, with 10 bases between them. Germline V gene data show CDR1 as SGHTS and CDR2 as YDEGEE. CDR3 region: CASSYGLQDTQYF. Here the CDR3 DNA reads TGTGCCAGCAGCTACGGACTTCAAGATACGCAGTATTTT.

The chain uses TRBV19 and TRBJ1-4, with 8 positions matching TRBD1. V trimming: 10 bases; J trimming: 2 bases; junction bases outside the gene matches: 6. Germline V gene lookup returns CDR1 LNHDA and CDR2 SQIVND (reference sequence). The CDR3 consists of 14 residues. CDR3 sequence (DNA): TGTGCCACACGACAGGGGAATACTAATGAAAAACTGTTTTTT. As protein: CATRQGNTNEKLFF.